Below are 11 T cell receptor beta chains sequenced from a single sample in a study of cytomegalovirus exposure and HLA in healthy donors. Primers included in the PCR were 60 Vbeta and 13 Jbeta primers. Using immunoSEQ multiplex PCR, the repertoire was profiled, and TCRdb retains in-frame clones only, with some absent. The sample lists more than 95,000 clones; 60% to 85% were seen once. The sequenced sample consisted of PBMCs. Source of these receptors: a woman between 40 and 55 years old in good health and CMV-seropositive.

The rearrangement uses TRBV6-5 and TRBJ1-1; D not resolved. The V end lost 2 bases, the J end lost 0 bases, and 13 bases lay between the germline ends. The germline V gene encodes CDR1 MNHEY and CDR2 SVGAGI. The CDR3 loop spans 16 amino acids. The chain's CDR3 is CASSYIYGRMNTEAFF. For the CDR3, the DNA is TGTGCCAGCAGTTACATATATGGGCGAATGAACACTGAAGCTTTCTTT.

The rearrangement joins TRBV27 to TRBJ2-7; the D gene is possibly TRBD1 (5 bases). CDR3 length: 16 amino acids. Between the trimmed V and J ends, which lost 5 bases and 4 bases, there was a span of 21 bases. CDR1 MNHEY and CDR2 SMNVEV come from the germline V gene (reference sequence). The CDR3 protein is CASSLSLGHEPYEQYF. The CDR3 coding sequence is TGTGCCAGCAGTCTCTCCCTTGGACACGAGCCTTACGAGCAGTACTTC.

The chain joins TRBV19 to TRBJ2-7, with a tentative D call TRBD1 (6 bases). The CDR3 length is 14 residues. The germline V gene encodes CDR1 LNHDA and CDR2 SQIVND (reference sequence). Trimming pared 5 bases from V and 2 bases from J, leaving 13 bases between. The CDR3 bases are TGTGCCAGTAGTCTAACAGGGACAACCTACGAGCAGTACTTC. Protein: CASSLTGTTYEQYF. The full variable domain, its missing parts supplied by reference TRBV19 and TRBJ2-7, is DGGITQSPKYLFRKEGQNVTLSCEQNLNHDAMYWYRQDPGQGLRLIYYSQIVNDFQKGDIAEGYSVSREKKESFPLTVTSAQKNPTAFYLCASSLTGTTYEQYFGPGTRLTVT.

The V call is TRBV5-1, the J call TRBJ1-2; D is perhaps TRBD1 (5 bases). V was shortened by 2 bases and J by 2 bases, with 13 bases between the two germline ends. Germline loops: CDR1 SGHRS, CDR2 YFSETQ. This CDR3 has 15 residues. CDR3 sequence: CASSFAQGSNYGYTF. The CDR3 bases are TGCGCCAGCAGCTTTGCCCAGGGAAGCAACTATGGCTACACCTTC.

The rearrangement joins TRBV4-2 to TRBJ2-2, with a weak D call TRBD2 (5 bases). This CDR3 has 16 residues. In germline, CDR1 is LGHNA, CDR2 YNFKEQ. Trimming cost V 0 bases and J 3 bases, with 11 bases left between them. The DNA for the CDR3 is TGTGCCAGCAGCCAAGATCCTTCCGGGGACACCGGGGAGCTGTTTTTT. Translation: CASSQDPSGDTGELFF.

This sequence joins TRBV19 and TRBJ2-7, with 9 bases that match TRBD2. J gave up 2 bases and V 1 base, and 6 bases lay outside the gene matches. CDR1 and CDR2 (germline): LNHDA, SQIVND (reference sequence). This CDR3 has 16 residues. CDR3 region: CASSIGRAGGTYEQYF. CDR3 DNA sequence: TGTGCCAGTAGTATAGGCCGAGCGGGAGGAACCTACGAGCAGTACTTC.

The table lists this clone with a count of one. The chain couples TRBV27 to TRBJ1-4; 7 nucleotides line up with TRBD1. This CDR3 has 17 residues. After removal of 1 base from V and 4 bases from J, the junction contained 9 bases not matched to a gene. Per the germline V gene, CDR1 is MNHEY and CDR2 is SMNVEV (reference sequence). The CDR3 nucleotides are TGTGCCAGCAGTTTATATGGCCGACAGGGCCTTAATGAAAAACTGTTTTTT. It specifies CASSLYGRQGLNEKLFF.

Only one count was recorded for this clone. The chain links TRBV21-1 to TRBJ1-5; TRBD1, the table's D call, lacks a check against the DNA. TRBV21-1 is marked as a pseudogene. This CDR3 has 15 amino acids. This chain's CDR3 is CASSKRDRGRQPQHF. CDR3 nucleotide sequence: TGTGCCAGCAGCAAAAGGGACAGGGGAAGACAGCCCCAGCATTTT.

The chain carries TRBV11-3 and TRBJ1-1; D perhaps matches TRBD1 (5 bases). V lost 1 base to trimming and J lost 6 bases, with 9 bases between them. Germline V gives CDR1 SGHNT, CDR2 YENEEA. The CDR3 extends over 13 amino acids. The CDR3 is CASSLVQGSEAFF. CDR3 bases: TGTGCCAGCAGCTTAGTTCAGGGCTCTGAAGCTTTCTTT. The whole variable domain, filled in from reference TRBV11-3 and TRBJ1-1, reads EAGVVQSPRYKIIEKKQPVAFWCNPISGHNTLYWYLQNLGQGPELLIRYENEEAVDDSQLPKDRFSAERLKGVDSTLKIQPAELGDSAVYLCASSLVQGSEAFFGQGTRLTVV.

V and J are TRBV7-6 and TRBJ2-1, with TRBD2 matching 11 bases. J gave up 10 bases and V 5 bases, and 4 bases lay outside the gene matches. Germline CDR1 reads SGHVS; CDR2 reads FNYEAQ. CDR3 length: 13 amino acids. CDR3 sequence reads: CASSPLAGGEQFF. CDR3 sequence (DNA): TGTGCCAGCAGCCCCCTAGCGGGAGGCGAGCAGTTCTTC.

This clone is a singleton in its sample. The chain carries TRBV4-1 and TRBJ1-2; D is perhaps TRBD1 (5 bases). Germline CDR1 is MGHRA and CDR2 is YSYEKL. Trimming took off 3 bases at V and 3 bases at J, with 14 bases between the two ends. This CDR3 is 15 amino acids long. This chain's CDR3 is CASSQFETAYYGYTF. Written as DNA, the CDR3 is TGCGCCAGCAGCCAGTTCGAGACAGCTTACTATGGCTACACCTTC.